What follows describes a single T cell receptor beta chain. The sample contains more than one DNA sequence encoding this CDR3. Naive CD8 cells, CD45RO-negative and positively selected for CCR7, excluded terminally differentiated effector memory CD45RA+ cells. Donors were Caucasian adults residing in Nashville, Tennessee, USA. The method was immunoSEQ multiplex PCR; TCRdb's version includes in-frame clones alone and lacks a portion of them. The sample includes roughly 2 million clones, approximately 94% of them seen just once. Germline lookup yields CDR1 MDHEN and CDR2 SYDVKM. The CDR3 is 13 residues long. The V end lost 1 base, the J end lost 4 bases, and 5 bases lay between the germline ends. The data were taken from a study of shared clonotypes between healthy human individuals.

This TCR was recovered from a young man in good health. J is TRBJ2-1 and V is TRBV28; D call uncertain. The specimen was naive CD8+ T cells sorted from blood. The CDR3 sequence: CASSLSRYNEQFF. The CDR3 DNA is TGTGCCAGCAGTTTATCCAGGTACAATGAGCAGTTCTTC.